One sample yielded the 15 T cell receptor beta chains listed below, sequenced in a study of cytomegalovirus exposure and HLA in healthy donors. Primers included in the PCR were 60 Vbeta and 13 Jbeta primers. Assay: immunoSEQ multiplex PCR; the TCRdb copy retains only in-frame clones and omits some. This sample has about 67,000 clones; approximately 67% occur once, and the top ten carry approximately 2.1%. The specimen was PBMCs. The receptors originated from a woman aged 25-40 years in good health and CMV-seronegative.

This chain joins TRBV2 and TRBJ2-1, with TRBD2 matching 13 bases. The V segment lost 5 bases and the J segment 5 bases; nucleotides outside the gene matches: 6. Germline values: CDR1 SNHLY, CDR2 FYNNEI. The CDR3 totals 16 residues. The CDR3 region is CASSIRLAGGHNEQFF. DNA for the CDR3: TGTGCCAGCAGTATCCGACTAGCGGGGGGCCACAATGAGCAGTTCTTC.

The chain uses TRBV5-1 and TRBJ2-7; 8 bases align to TRBD2. This CDR3 comprises 15 residues. Germline V gives CDR1 SGHRS, CDR2 YFSETQ. After removal of 0 bases from V and 3 bases from J, the junction contained 5 bases not matched to a gene. CDR3 nucleotide sequence: TGCGCCAGCAGCTTGGACGGCGGGGGGTACTACGAGCAGTACTTC. As protein: CASSLDGGGYYEQYF.

This sequence joins TRBV19 and TRBJ1-5, with 8 nucleotides matching TRBD1. The CDR3 spans 15 residues. Per the germline V gene, CDR1 is LNHDA and CDR2 is SQIVND (reference sequence). Unmatched junction bases numbered 9, after V lost 4 bases and J lost 7 bases. The CDR3 DNA reads as TGTGCCAGTAGTAACCAGGGGGCGGATCGGCAGCCCCAGCATTTT. This sequence encodes CASSNQGADRQPQHF.

The chain carries TRBV13 and TRBJ1-1; D unresolved. The germline V gene encodes CDR1 PRHDT and CDR2 FYEKMQ (reference sequence). The V gene lost 0 bases and the J gene lost 5 bases, with 7 bases spanning the gap. This CDR3 is 13 amino acids long. The CDR3 here is CASSLGGSTEAFF. The CDR3 DNA is TGTGCCAGCAGCTTAGGGGGCTCAACTGAAGCTTTCTTT.

The rearrangement links TRBV19 to TRBJ2-5; the match to TRBD2 covers 10 bases. Trimming at V came to 1 base and at J to 5 bases, leaving 7 bases not matched to a gene. The CDR3 is made up of 16 amino acids. Germline CDR1 is LNHDA and CDR2 is SQIVND (reference sequence). The CDR3 DNA sequence: TGTGCCAGTAGTATAGTTTCCAGCGGGGGGGGCGAGACCCAGTACTTC. Its protein product is CASSIVSSGGGETQYF.

This clone was seen a few times. The V gene is TRBV5-4, the J gene TRBJ1-1; no firm D call. The CDR3 has 14 amino acids. Per the germline V gene, CDR1 is SGHNT and CDR2 is YYREEE (reference sequence). Trimming removed 2 bases at V and 1 base at J, with 9 bases between. The CDR3 nucleotides are TGTGCCAGCAGCTTTACTTCGGGGAACACTGAAGCTTTCTTT. Its protein is CASSFTSGNTEAFF.

Comments on this clone: Other DNA sequences from this sample encode an identical CDR3 as well. The chain has TRBV7-2 and TRBJ2-7; 12 bases align to TRBD2. CDR1 and CDR2 (germline): SGHTA, FQGNSA. This CDR3 contains 15 residues. Trimming cost V 3 bases and J 0 bases; bases outside gene matches: 0. The DNA for the CDR3 is TGTGCCAGCAGCTTGACTAGCGGGAGCTCCTACGAGCAGTACTTC. Amino acid sequence: CASSLTSGSSYEQYF.

This clone was observed a few times. The chain joins TRBV7-2 to TRBJ1-3; a possible D gene is TRBD1 (6 bases). CDR1 is SGHTA, CDR2 FQGNSA, per germline. V was shortened by 5 bases and J by 8 bases, with 16 bases between the two germline ends. The CDR3 consists of 14 residues. The CDR3 spells CASSLTGRADTIYF. CDR3 bases: TGTGCCAGCAGCCTGACAGGCAGGGCAGACACCATATATTTT.

The V call is TRBV7-3, the J call TRBJ2-1; the match to TRBD2 covers 8 bases. Losses at the gene ends were 5 bases for V and 8 bases for J; bases not matched to a gene: 11. Germline CDR1 SGHTA, CDR2 FQGTGA. CDR3 size: 15 residues. The CDR3: CASSQTGTSIDEQFF. The CDR3 region has the DNA TGTGCCAGCAGCCAAACCGGGACTAGTATCGATGAGCAGTTCTTC.

This chain links TRBV2 with TRBJ1-1; D remains unclear. V shed 7 bases and J shed 2 bases, with 11 bases lying between them. The germline V gene has CDR1 SNHLY and CDR2 FYNNEI. This CDR3 is built from 13 residues. CDR3 protein: CASNMNTNTEAFF. CDR3 in DNA: TGTGCCAGCAACATGAACACCAACACTGAAGCTTTCTTT.

This CDR3 reads CASSPSGGRETQYF. CDR3 DNA: TGTGCCAGCAGCCCTAGTGGGGGCCGGGAGACCCAGTACTTC. This rearrangement joins TRBV7-9 to TRBJ2-5, with a tentative D call TRBD1 (6 bases). Germline V gives CDR1 SEHNR, CDR2 FQNEAQ (reference sequence). The length of the CDR3 is 14 residues. The V end lost 5 bases, the J end lost 5 bases, and 15 bases lay between the germline ends.

The chain couples TRBV6-1 to TRBJ2-3; a possible D gene is TRBD2 (6 bases). V was pared by 4 bases and J by 1 base, with 9 bases between. The CDR3 spans 14 residues. The germline CDR1 and CDR2 sequences are MNHNS and SASEGT. CDR3 sequence: CASSGWGGTDTQYF. The CDR3 bases are TGTGCCAGCAGTGGGTGGGGGGGCACAGATACGCAGTATTTT.

The rearrangement uses TRBV5-1 and TRBJ2-7; 10 nucleotides align to TRBD2. The germline V gene encodes CDR1 SGHRS and CDR2 YFSETQ. V lost 1 base to trimming and J lost 4 bases; unmatched junction nucleotides: 5. CDR3 length: 15 residues. The CDR3 nucleotides are TGCGCCAGCAGCTTGTTTCTAGCGGGGGCATACGAGCAGTACTTC. The encoded protein is CASSLFLAGAYEQYF.

The genes are TRBV11-3 and TRBJ1-2, with D perhaps matching TRBD1 (5 bases). The CDR3 is 14 residues long. V was trimmed by 6 bases and J by 4 bases, leaving 15 bases between them. CDR1 and CDR2 (germline): SGHNT, YENEEA. The CDR3 coding sequence is TGTGCCAGCAGGCCCGGGGGGGGACCCTATGGCTACACCTTC. It encodes CASRPGGGPYGYTF.

The chain joins TRBV10-1 to TRBJ2-7; no clear D gene. The CDR3 runs to 15 residues. CDR1 is WNHNN, CDR2 SYGVQD, per germline (reference sequence). Trimming removed 3 bases at V and 2 bases at J, with 14 bases between. Here the CDR3 DNA reads TGCGCCAGCAGTGACGGTTTCGGTACTCCCTACGAGCAGTACTTC. It codes for CASSDGFGTPYEQYF.